These 3 T cell receptor beta chains were sequenced from one sample in a study of pediatric ulcerative colitis. One to two pinch biopsies were taken from the rectum during colonoscopy. Some clones are missing from TCRdb's copy, which holds only in-frame ones; the method was immunoSEQ multiplex PCR. The sample has tens of thousands of clones; around 73% are singletons. The specimen was gut tissue. The source of these receptors is a boy under 18 with moderate ulcerative colitis.

V and J are TRBV6-5 and TRBJ2-7, with D possibly matching TRBD2 (6 bases). The germline V gene has CDR1 MNHEY and CDR2 SVGAGI. V was pared by 1 base and J by 6 bases, with 10 bases between. CDR3 length: 13 amino acids. CDR3 coding DNA: TGTGCCAGCAGTTACTTTTTGGGGGGCGAGCAGTACTTC. Translating gives CASSYFLGGEQYF.

This clone was counted between two and nine times. The CDR3 is CASSTREDPYNEQFF. The CDR3 region has the DNA TGCGCCAGCAGCACAAGGGAGGACCCCTACAATGAGCAGTTCTTC. The V and J genes are TRBV5-1 and TRBJ2-1, with D possibly matching TRBD2 (6 bases). V was trimmed by 4 bases and J by 2 bases, leaving 13 bases between them. The CDR3 totals 15 residues. In germline, CDR1 is SGHRS, CDR2 YFSETQ. The whole variable domain, filled in from reference TRBV5-1 and TRBJ2-1, reads KAGVTQTPRYLIKTRGQQVTLSCSPISGHRSVSWYQQTPGQGLQFLFEYFSETQRNKGNFPGRFSGRQFSNSRSEMNVSTLELGDSALYLCASSTREDPYNEQFFGPGTRLTVL.

This clone has just a few counts. The rearrangement links TRBV18 to TRBJ2-6; D is unresolved. The V end was cut by 3 bases, the J end by 3 bases, with 9 bases between. The germline V gene has CDR1 KGHSH and CDR2 LQKENI. This CDR3 region has 15 residues. The CDR3 bases are TGTGCCAGCTCACCTTTAGGGCTTGGGGCCAACGTCCTGACTTTC. Translated: CASSPLGLGANVLTF.